Below are 29 T cell receptor beta chains sequenced from a single sample in a study of shared clonotypes between healthy human individuals. TCRdb keeps only in-frame clones here, not all; method: immunoSEQ multiplex PCR. This repertoire shows over a million clones, about 96% found once; its top ten account for about 1%. The specimen was naive CD4+ T cells sorted from blood. Subset of the sample: CD45RA+ positively selected. Source of these receptors: a man younger than 40 in good health.

The V and J genes are TRBV7-2 and TRBJ2-1; D might be TRBD1 (5 bases). The V and J ends lost 0 bases and 7 bases respectively, with 10 bases between them. Germline V gene sequence: CDR1 SGHTA, CDR2 FQGNSA. The CDR3 consists of 14 residues. CDR3 DNA: TGTGCCAGCAGCTTAGCTCAGGGTTTGAATGAGCAGTTCTTC. Protein: CASSLAQGLNEQFF.

The genes are TRBV7-2 and TRBJ2-2, with a tentative D call TRBD2 (5 bases). Deletions cut 7 bases from V and 1 base from J, with 16 bases between. Germline V gene data show CDR1 as SGHTA and CDR2 as FQGNSA. The CDR3 is 16 residues long. The CDR3 DNA reads TGTGCCAGCATAATAGGAAGTAGCGTGAACACCGGGGAGCTGTTTTTT. It specifies CASIIGSSVNTGELFF.

This rearrangement joins TRBV6-5 to TRBJ2-2; no firm D call. The length of the CDR3 is 13 residues. Looked up from germline, CDR1 is MNHEY and CDR2 is SVGAGI. Deletions cut 5 bases from V and 4 bases from J, with 8 bases between. The CDR3 sequence is CASSRKLTGELFF. In DNA, the CDR3 is TGTGCCAGCAGTCGGAAGCTCACCGGGGAGCTGTTTTTT.

On this clone: The sample contains more than one DNA sequence encoding this CDR3. The CDR3 DNA follows: TGTGCCAGTAGGGGACAGGGGGCTCAGCCCCAGCATTTT. This sequence encodes CASRGQGAQPQHF. V usage is TRBV19 and J usage is TRBJ1-5, with 12 bases identical to TRBD1. Trimming at V came to 6 bases and at J to 6 bases, leaving 0 bases not matched to a gene. The germline V gene encodes CDR1 LNHDA and CDR2 SQIVND (reference sequence). This CDR3 contains 13 residues.

CDR3 residues: CASSLEGQGVIGEQYF. Here the CDR3 DNA reads TGCGCCAGCAGCTTGGAAGGACAGGGGGTGATAGGCGAGCAGTACTTC. The chain recombines TRBV5-1 with TRBJ2-7; 10 bases are a match to TRBD1. This CDR3 is built from 16 residues. Germline trimming cut 0 bases from V and 6 bases from J; bases unmatched to any gene: 9. Looked up from germline, CDR1 is SGHRS and CDR2 is YFSETQ.

This clone was counted once. This CDR3 reads CASSFFSFGTGSHEQYF. The CDR3 region has the DNA TGTGCCAGCAGCTTTTTCTCCTTCGGGACAGGGTCCCACGAGCAGTACTTC. J is TRBJ2-7 and V is TRBV7-9; TRBD1 matches at 9 bases. The CDR3 loop spans 17 amino acids. The J segment lost 5 bases and the V segment lost 3 bases, leaving 14 bases of the junction unmatched. CDR1 is SEHNR and CDR2 is FQNEAQ in the germline V gene (reference sequence).

The rearrangement uses TRBV19 and TRBJ1-1, with a possible D match to TRBD1 (6 bases). This CDR3 spans 15 amino acids. V was clipped by 1 base and J by 1 base, with 10 bases between them. Germline CDR1 reads LNHDA; CDR2 reads SQIVND (reference sequence). CDR3 nucleotide sequence: TGTGCCAGTAGTATAGCCGCGACAGGGAACACTGAAGCTTTCTTT. It codes for CASSIAATGNTEAFF.

On this clone itself: Germline is not matched at one junction end, which may reflect a read error. The V and J genes are TRBV7-7 and TRBJ2-5; D unresolved. The CDR3 extends over 12 amino acids. Per the germline V gene, CDR1 is SSHAT and CDR2 is FNYEAQ (reference sequence). CDR3 loop: CASSPYSETQYF. In nucleotides, the CDR3 is TGTGCTAGCAGCCCCTATAGCGAGACCCAGTACTTC.

In DNA, the CDR3 is TGTGCCAGCAGCCCAGGGGATACTAGGCCTGTGGCCGGACAAGAGACCCAGTACTTC. Translation: CASSPGDTRPVAGQETQYF. This chain connects TRBV13 to TRBJ2-5; possibly TRBD1 for D (6 bases). The germline V gene has CDR1 PRHDT and CDR2 FYEKMQ (reference sequence). V dropped 5 bases and J dropped 2 bases, with 27 bases sitting between them. This CDR3 contains 19 residues. The full variable domain, rest sourced from reference TRBV13 and TRBJ2-5, is AAGVIQSPRHLIKEKRETATLKCYPIPRHDTVYWYQQGPGQDPQFLISFYEKMQSDKGSIPDRFSAQQFSDYHSELNMSSLELGDSALYFCASSPGDTRPVAGQETQYFGPGTRLLVL.

The genes are TRBV14 and TRBJ1-1, with 10 bases aligning to TRBD1. V lost 4 bases to trimming and J lost 4 bases; unmatched junction nucleotides: 6. The CDR3 extends over 15 amino acids. Per germline, CDR1 SGHDN and CDR2 FVKESK. In nucleotides, the CDR3 is TGTGCCAGCAGCCTCAGGACAGGGGGAAGCACTGAAGCTTTCTTT. This sequence encodes CASSLRTGGSTEAFF. Complete variable domain (other parts from reference TRBV14 and TRBJ1-1): EAGVTQFPSHSVIEKGQTVTLRCDPISGHDNLYWYRRVMGKEIKFLLHFVKESKQDESGMPNNRFLAERTGGTYSTLKVQPAELEDSGVYFCASSLRTGGSTEAFFGQGTRLTVV.

This clone was detected once. The chain joins TRBV27 to TRBJ2-7; possibly TRBD1 or TRBD2 for D (5 bases each). The V gene's germline CDR1 is MNHEY and CDR2 SMNVEV (reference sequence). This CDR3 has 16 residues. Trimming stripped 5 bases from V and 0 bases from J, with 17 bases between. The CDR3 coding sequence is TGTGCCAGCAGTGTTTACGGGACGCAGAGCTCCTACGAGCAGTACTTC. Its translation is CASSVYGTQSSYEQYF.

A single count supports this clone. This chain connects TRBV2 to TRBJ1-4; D is unclear. CDR1 SNHLY and CDR2 FYNNEI come from the germline V gene. V was pared by 3 bases and J by 9 bases, with 14 bases between. CDR3 length: 14 amino acids. The DNA for the CDR3 is TGTGCCAGCAGTGAGGGCGTGACGGCGAAAAAACTGTTTTTT. Residues: CASSEGVTAKKLFF.

This chain joins TRBV5-8 and TRBJ1-2, with no clear D. The germline V gene encodes CDR1 SGHTS and CDR2 YDEGEE. There are 13 residues in the CDR3. Between the trimmed V and J ends, which lost 2 bases and 2 bases, there was a span of 7 bases. This CDR3 reads CASSLQPNYGYTF. CDR3 coding DNA: TGTGCCAGCAGCTTACAGCCGAACTATGGCTACACCTTC.

The J gene is TRBJ2-7, the V gene TRBV7-9, with unresolved D. Germline V CDR1 and CDR2: SEHNR, FQNEAQ (reference sequence). V shed 5 bases and J shed 3 bases, with 8 bases lying between them. The CDR3 spans 12 residues. CDR3 protein: CASSKQNYEQYF. In nucleotides, the CDR3 is TGTGCCAGCAGCAAACAGAACTACGAGCAGTACTTC.

The V gene is TRBV29-1, the J gene TRBJ1-1; D gene unclear. Germline lookup yields CDR1 SQVTM and CDR2 ANQGSEA. Trimming removed 4 bases from V and 10 bases from J, with 10 bases in between. This CDR3 comprises 10 residues. DNA of the CDR3: TGCAGCGTTGGTGTTACCGGAGCTTTCTTT. Encoded protein: CSVGVTGAFF.

This chain uses TRBV30 with TRBJ2-3, with 8 bases aligning to TRBD2. J gave up 3 bases and V 3 bases, and 8 bases lay outside the gene matches. Germline loops: CDR1 GTSNPN, CDR2 SVGIG (reference sequence). CDR3 length equals 15 residues. The CDR3, as DNA: TGTGCCTGGAGGGCTCGAAGCGGGAGTACAGATACGCAGTATTTT. This translates into CAWRARSGSTDTQYF. Complete variable domain (other parts from reference TRBV30 and TRBJ2-3): SQTIHQWPATLVQPVGSPLSLECTVEGTSNPNLYWYRQAAGRGLQLLFYSVGIGQISSEVPQNLSASRPQDRQFILSSKKLLLSDSGFYLCAWRARSGSTDTQYFGPGTRLTVL.

This sequence joins TRBV14 and TRBJ2-1, with TRBD1 matching over 9 bases. J gave up 8 bases and V 5 bases, and 13 bases lay outside the gene matches. The CDR3 extends over 16 amino acids. Germline V gives CDR1 SGHDN, CDR2 FVKESK. The CDR3: CASSWIPGQGSDEQFF. The CDR3, as DNA: TGTGCCAGCAGCTGGATACCGGGACAGGGTTCCGATGAGCAGTTCTTC.

This chain links TRBV9 with TRBJ1-1, with D perhaps TRBD1 (6 bases). With 6 bases removed from V and 3 bases from J, the gap between germline ends came to 12 bases. CDR3 length: 13 amino acids. Germline lookup yields CDR1 SGDLS and CDR2 YYNGEE. The CDR3 loop is CASNLQGDTEAFF. CDR3 in DNA: TGTGCCAGCAACCTACAGGGAGACACTGAAGCTTTCTTT. Combining the CDR3 with reference TRBV9 and TRBJ1-1 gives the whole variable domain DSGVTQTPKHLITATGQRVTLRCSPRSGDLSVYWYQQSLDQGLQFLIQYYNGEERAKGNILERFSAQQFPDLHSELNLSSLELGDSALYFCASNLQGDTEAFFGQGTRLTVV.

The V gene is TRBV11-2, the J gene TRBJ2-7; 11 bases map to TRBD2. This CDR3 has 16 amino acids. CDR1 is SGHAT and CDR2 is FQNNGV in the germline V gene. J lost 1 base, V lost 5 bases, and 7 bases had no gene match. The CDR3 DNA sequence: TGTGCCAGCAGCCCTATAGCGGGAGGGAAATCCTACGAGCAGTACTTC. Translating it yields CASSPIAGGKSYEQYF. Supplemented by reference TRBV11-2 and TRBJ2-7, the full variable domain reads EAGVAQSPRYKIIEKRQSVAFWCNPISGHATLYWYQQILGQGPKLLIQFQNNGVVDDSQLPKDRFSAERLKGVDSTLKIQPAKLEDSAVYLCASSPIAGGKSYEQYFGPGTRLTVT.

The genes are TRBV15 and TRBJ2-2; D gene uncertain. The V end was cut by 3 bases, the J end by 7 bases, with 6 bases between. The CDR3 loop spans 12 amino acids. CDR1 and CDR2 (germline): LNHNV, YYDKDF (reference sequence). CDR3 sequence: CATSREVGELFF. Here the CDR3 DNA reads TGTGCCACCAGCAGGGAAGTCGGGGAGCTGTTTTTT.

V gene TRBV9 combines with J gene TRBJ2-7; no clear D gene. The germline gives CDR1 SGDLS, CDR2 YYNGEE. V was pared by 4 bases and J by 1 base, with 12 bases between. CDR3 length: 14 amino acids. CDR3 nucleotides: TGTGCCAGCAGCCCCGGACCCCGGTCCTACGAGCAGTACTTC. Its protein is CASSPGPRSYEQYF.

The chain links TRBV5-8 to TRBJ2-7, with a weak D call TRBD2 (7 bases). Trimming shortened V by 2 bases and J by 7 bases, and 16 bases separated the two germline ends. The CDR3 is made up of 14 amino acids. Per the germline V gene, CDR1 is SGHTS and CDR2 is YDEGEE. The CDR3 is CASSFLGGGGEQYF. CDR3 bases: TGTGCCAGCAGCTTCCTCGGGGGCGGGGGAGAGCAGTACTTC. Together with reference TRBV5-8 and TRBJ2-7, the CDR3 gives the full variable domain: EAGVTQSPTHLIKTRGQQATLRCSPISGHTSVYWYQQALGLGLQFLLWYDEGEERNRGNFPPRFSGRQFPNYSSELNVNALELEDSALYLCASSFLGGGGEQYFGPGTRLTVT.

The V call is TRBV5-1, the J call TRBJ1-2; D possibly corresponds to TRBD1 (5 bases). The CDR3 runs to 13 residues. V was clipped by 4 bases and J by 5 bases, with 12 bases between them. CDR1 and CDR2 (germline): SGHRS, YFSETQ. The CDR3 region has the DNA TGCGCCAGCAGCGACGGGACGGGGTATGGCTACACCTTC. Encoded protein: CASSDGTGYGYTF.

The rearrangement uses TRBV7-3 and TRBJ1-1, with D unresolved. The germline CDR1 and CDR2 sequences are SGHTA and FQGTGA. V gave up 5 bases and J gave up 0 bases, with 7 bases separating them. The CDR3 extends over 13 amino acids. The CDR3 here is CASSTSMNTEAFF. The CDR3 DNA reads TGTGCCAGCAGCACTTCAATGAACACTGAAGCTTTCTTT.

This clone has only one observation. This chain uses TRBV6-6 with TRBJ2-3, with D unresolved. Germline V gives CDR1 MNHNY, CDR2 SVGAGI (reference sequence). Between the trimmed V and J ends, which lost 7 bases and 6 bases, there was a span of 8 bases. CDR3 size: 11 residues. The CDR3 DNA reads TGTGCCAGCACTCTCGGGGATACGCAGTATTTT. The encoded protein is CASTLGDTQYF.

This clone was counted once. The chain carries TRBV7-2 and TRBJ2-7; D may correspond to TRBD1 or TRBD2 (6 bases each). Germline V gene sequence: CDR1 SGHTA, CDR2 FQGNSA. The germline V and J ends were trimmed by 0 bases and 1 base, with 16 bases remaining between them. The CDR3 length is 17 residues. The CDR3 DNA reads as TGTGCCAGCAGCTTAGCAGGTCCGGGGGCCCAATCCTACGAGCAGTACTTC. Translating gives CASSLAGPGAQSYEQYF.

V is TRBV2 and J is TRBJ2-7; perhaps D is TRBD1 or TRBD2 (7 bases each). This CDR3 contains 15 residues. Trimming removed 7 bases from V and 0 bases from J, with 16 bases in between. Germline lookup yields CDR1 SNHLY and CDR2 FYNNEI. The CDR3 nucleotides are TGTGCCAGCACTAACCAGGGGGGGGCCTCCTACGAGCAGTACTTC. Residues: CASTNQGGASYEQYF.

Worth noting for this clone: Other DNA sequences within the sample encode an identical CDR3. The chain combines TRBV5-1 with TRBJ1-1; D unresolved. Between the trimmed V and J ends, which lost 2 bases and 1 base, there was a span of 6 bases. Germline values: CDR1 SGHRS, CDR2 YFSETQ. The CDR3 is 13 amino acids. The CDR3 is CASSFSGNTEAFF. Written as DNA, the CDR3 is TGCGCCAGCAGCTTCTCAGGGAACACTGAAGCTTTCTTT. The variable domain in full, with the rest retrieved from reference TRBV5-1 and TRBJ1-1, is KAGVTQTPRYLIKTRGQQVTLSCSPISGHRSVSWYQQTPGQGLQFLFEYFSETQRNKGNFPGRFSGRQFSNSRSEMNVSTLELGDSALYLCASSFSGNTEAFFGQGTRLTVV.

This sequence joins TRBV7-9 and TRBJ2-7, with D possibly matching TRBD1 (5 bases). The CDR3 is 14 amino acids. V was shortened by 4 bases and J by 5 bases, with 15 bases between the two germline ends. Germline-derived CDR1 and CDR2 are SEHNR and FQNEAQ (reference sequence). The CDR3 region is CASSYAPQENEQYF. The DNA for the CDR3 is TGTGCCAGCAGCTATGCCCCACAGGAAAACGAGCAGTACTTC.